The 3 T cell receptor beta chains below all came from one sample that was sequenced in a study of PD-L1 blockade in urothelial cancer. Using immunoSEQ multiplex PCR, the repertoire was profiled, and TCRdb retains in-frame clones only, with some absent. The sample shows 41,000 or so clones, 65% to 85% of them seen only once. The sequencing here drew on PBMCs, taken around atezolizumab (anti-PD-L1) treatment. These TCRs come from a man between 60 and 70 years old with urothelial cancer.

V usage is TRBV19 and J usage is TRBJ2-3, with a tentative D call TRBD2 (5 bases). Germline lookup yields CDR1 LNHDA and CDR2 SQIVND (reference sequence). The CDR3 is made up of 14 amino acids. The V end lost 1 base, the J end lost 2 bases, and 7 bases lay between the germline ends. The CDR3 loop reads CASSIGRNTDTQYF. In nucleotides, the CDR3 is TGTGCCAGTAGTATAGGGAGGAACACAGATACGCAGTATTTT.

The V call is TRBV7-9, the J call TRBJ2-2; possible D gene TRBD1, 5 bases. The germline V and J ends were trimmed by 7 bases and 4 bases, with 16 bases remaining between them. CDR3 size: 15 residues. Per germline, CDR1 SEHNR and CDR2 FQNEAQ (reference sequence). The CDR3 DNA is TGTGCCAGCAACCTCGGTGGGGCTGGCACCGGGGAGCTGTTTTTT. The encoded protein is CASNLGGAGTGELFF.

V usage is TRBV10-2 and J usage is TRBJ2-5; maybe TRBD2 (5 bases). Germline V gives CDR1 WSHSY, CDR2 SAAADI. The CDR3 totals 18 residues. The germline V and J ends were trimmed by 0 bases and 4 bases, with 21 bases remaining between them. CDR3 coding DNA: TGCGCCAGCAGTGAGTCAGGCGGGTGGATCGTAGTAGGAGAGACCCAGTACTTC. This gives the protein CASSESGGWIVVGETQYF.